The 16 T cell receptor beta chains below all came from one sample that was sequenced in a study of beta chain features in type 1 diabetes. Study observations and caveats: In every one of the four CD4+ subsets, TCRB CDR3s were moderately but significantly shorter in Type 1 diabetes patients.

The investigators reverse transcribed all of the isolated RNA, so they sequenced expressed TCRB transcripts. Assay: immunoSEQ multiplex PCR; the TCRdb copy retains only in-frame clones and omits some. In the table there are under 300,000 clones, about 15% of which are singletons. Their recognized antigens are unknown. Sequencing was carried out using naive CD4+ T cells from blood. The receptor set was obtained from a man between 25 and 39 years old with type 1 diabetes.

This clone has just a few counts. The chain recombines TRBV4-1 with TRBJ2-4; D uncertain. The CDR3 totals 17 residues. From germline, CDR1 is MGHRA and CDR2 YSYEKL. V was cut by 0 bases and J by 0 bases, with 12 bases left in between. In DNA, the CDR3 is TGCGCCAGCAGCCAAGAGGAGCAGACCGTAGCCAAAAACATTCAGTACTTC. It encodes CASSQEEQTVAKNIQYF.

CDR3 sequence (DNA): TGTGCCAGCAGTGATCTTCAGGTACCTCGGGCTTTCTTT. Its translation is CASSDLQVPRAFF. This chain connects TRBV6-5 to TRBJ1-1, with D unclear. Per germline, CDR1 MNHEY and CDR2 SVGAGI. V was cut by 5 bases and J by 11 bases, with 18 bases left in between. This CDR3 has 13 residues.

The chain uses TRBV7-9 and TRBJ1-1, with D possibly matching TRBD1 (6 bases). V was clipped by 5 bases and J by 3 bases, with 10 bases between them. Germline CDR1 SEHNR, CDR2 FQNEAQ (reference sequence). The CDR3 has 13 amino acids. This chain's CDR3 is CASSQDSYTEAFF. Written as DNA, the CDR3 is TGTGCCAGCAGCCAGGACAGTTACACTGAAGCTTTCTTT.

The gene calls are TRBV30 and TRBJ2-3, with 15 bases matching TRBD2. The CDR3 totals 16 residues. Germline V lookup: CDR1 GTSNPN, CDR2 SVGIG (reference sequence). The ends lost 3 bases at V and 4 bases at J; junction bases unmatched: 5. The DNA for the CDR3 is TGTGCCTGGAGCGGGACTAGCGGGAGGATGTCAGATACGCAGTATTTT. It yields the protein CAWSGTSGRMSDTQYF. Complete variable domain (other parts from reference TRBV30 and TRBJ2-3): SQTIHQWPATLVQPVGSPLSLECTVEGTSNPNLYWYRQAAGRGLQLLFYSVGIGQISSEVPQNLSASRPQDRQFILSSKKLLLSDSGFYLCAWSGTSGRMSDTQYFGPGTRLTVL.

This chain joins TRBV5-1 and TRBJ1-2; D remains unclear. Trimming shortened V by 4 bases and J by 7 bases, and 11 bases separated the two germline ends. CDR1 is SGHRS, CDR2 YFSETQ, per germline. The length of the CDR3 is 12 residues. This CDR3 reads CASSPERFGYTF. For the CDR3, the DNA is TGCGCCAGCAGCCCCGAGCGTTTTGGCTACACCTTC.

CDR3 sequence reads: CASSADRGNIQYF. CDR3 nucleotide sequence: TGTGCCAGCAGTGCCGACAGGGGAAACATTCAGTACTTC. This chain joins TRBV6-1 and TRBJ2-4, with 8 bases lining up with TRBD1. CDR3 length: 13 residues. Germline V gives CDR1 MNHNS, CDR2 SASEGT. With V trimmed by 4 bases and J by 6 bases, 2 bases remained unmatched.

The chain employs TRBV5-1 and TRBJ1-1; a possible D gene is TRBD1 (5 bases). The CDR3 is 16 residues long. V lost 0 bases to trimming and J lost 1 base, with 13 bases between them. Germline CDR1 is SGHRS and CDR2 is YFSETQ. CDR3 loop: CASSLDPGSGNTEAFF. The CDR3 DNA follows: TGCGCCAGCAGCTTGGATCCAGGGTCAGGGAACACTGAAGCTTTCTTT.

A few counts support this clone. The chain couples TRBV18 to TRBJ1-5, with D perhaps TRBD1 (6 bases). This CDR3 has 14 amino acids. Looked up from germline, CDR1 is KGHSH and CDR2 is LQKENI. Trimming shortened V by 3 bases and J by 5 bases, and 11 bases separated the two germline ends. The DNA of the CDR3 is TGTGCCAGCTCACCGACAGGATCACATCAGCCCCAGCATTTT. It specifies CASSPTGSHQPQHF.

This clone was seen a few times. The chain has TRBV28 and TRBJ1-1, with a weak D call TRBD1 (6 bases). CDR1 is MDHEN and CDR2 is SYDVKM in the germline V gene. Trimming removed 6 bases from V and 2 bases from J, with 19 bases in between. The CDR3 extends over 16 amino acids. This CDR3 is CASRLDRPYFNTEAFF. CDR3 nucleotide sequence: TGTGCCAGCAGATTAGACAGGCCCTACTTCAACACTGAAGCTTTCTTT.

This clone was detected only a few times. The chain couples TRBV5-1 to TRBJ2-1, with TRBD2 identical over 9 bases. The junction had 3 bases not matched to a gene; V was cut back by 1 base and J by 4 bases. Per the germline V gene, CDR1 is SGHRS and CDR2 is YFSETQ. The CDR3 is 15 amino acids. CDR3 protein: CASSLRLAAYNEQFF. In DNA, the CDR3 is TGCGCCAGCAGCTTGCGACTAGCGGCTTACAATGAGCAGTTCTTC.

There are a few counts of this clone. The rearrangement joins TRBV30 to TRBJ1-2; 9 bases agree with TRBD1. CDR3 length: 13 amino acids. Germline CDR1 and CDR2: GTSNPN and SVGIG (reference sequence). V gave up 5 bases and J gave up 6 bases; unmatched junction bases: 7. CDR3 nucleotides: TGTGCCTGGGAACCGGACAGGGGTCATGGCTACACCTTC. Encoded protein: CAWEPDRGHGYTF.

This clone appeared a few times. The V call is TRBV5-1, the J call TRBJ1-2, with 7 bases that match TRBD1. This CDR3 is built from 13 residues. Germline V CDR1 and CDR2: SGHRS, YFSETQ. V was clipped by 4 bases and J by 6 bases; unmatched bases: 6. In nucleotides, the CDR3 is TGCGCCAGCAGCCACCCGACAGGGAATGGCTACACCTTC. Translating it yields CASSHPTGNGYTF.

The J gene is TRBJ2-5, the V gene TRBV5-6, with 10 positions matching TRBD2. CDR3 length equals 14 residues. The V segment lost 1 base and the J segment 3 bases; nucleotides outside the gene matches: 0. CDR1 is SGHDT, CDR2 YYEEEE, per germline. CDR3 region: CASSLLAGEETQYF. Here the CDR3 DNA reads TGTGCCAGCAGCTTGCTAGCGGGGGAAGAGACCCAGTACTTC. The whole variable domain, filled in from reference TRBV5-6 and TRBJ2-5, reads DAGVTQSPTHLIKTRGQQVTLRCSPKSGHDTVSWYQQALGQGPQFIFQYYEEEERQRGNFPDRFSGHQFPNYSSELNVNALLLGDSALYLCASSLLAGEETQYFGPGTRLLVL.

The chain recombines TRBV4-1 with TRBJ2-3, with a tentative D call TRBD1 (5 bases). CDR1 MGHRA and CDR2 YSYEKL come from the germline V gene. Trimming stripped 2 bases from V and 0 bases from J, with 15 bases between. The CDR3 length is 17 residues. CDR3 protein: CASSQSFRVDSTDTQYF. CDR3 in DNA: TGCGCCAGCAGCCAAAGCTTCAGGGTTGATAGCACAGATACGCAGTATTTT.

The chain combines TRBV28 with TRBJ2-7, with 10 bases fitting TRBD2. There are 16 residues in the CDR3. V trimming: 4 bases; J trimming: 0 bases; junction bases outside the gene matches: 6. The germline V gene encodes CDR1 MDHEN and CDR2 SYDVKM. In nucleotides, the CDR3 is TGTGCCAGCAGTTCCCTGATAGCGGGAGGCTCCTACGAGCAGTACTTC. This sequence encodes CASSSLIAGGSYEQYF. Full variable domain (rest looked up from reference TRBV28 and TRBJ2-7): DVKVTQSSRYLVKRTGEKVFLECVQDMDHENMFWYRQDPGLGLRLIYFSYDVKMKEKGDIPEGYSVSREKKERFSLILESASTNQTSMYLCASSSLIAGGSYEQYFGPGTRLTVT.

V gene TRBV4-2 combines with J gene TRBJ1-2, with TRBD1 matching over 9 bases. The CDR3 covers 14 residues. The junction had 3 bases not matched to a gene; V was cut back by 3 bases and J by 4 bases. Germline V gene data show CDR1 as LGHNA and CDR2 as YNFKEQ. The CDR3 loop is CASSQGQGGYGYTF. Written as DNA, the CDR3 is TGTGCCAGCAGCCAGGGACAGGGCGGCTATGGCTACACCTTC.